This T cell receptor (beta chain) was found in a study of cytomegalovirus exposure and HLA in healthy donors. The PCR made use of 60 Vbeta and 13 Jbeta primers. Only in-frame clones appear in the TCRdb table, and some are missing; sequencing was by immunoSEQ multiplex PCR. Of around 140,000 clones in the sample, about 80% were seen once. This clone turned up a few times. This CDR3 has 15 amino acids. Germline lookup yields CDR1 SGHRS and CDR2 YFSETQ. V lost 2 bases, J lost 5 bases, and 7 bases stayed unmatched. The rearrangement uses TRBV5-1 and TRBJ2-5; 9 positions agree with TRBD1. The source material was PBMCs. This sequence originates from a man aged 35-49 years in good health and CMV-seronegative. This chain's CDR3 is CASSLGTGFGETQYF. In nucleotides, the CDR3 is TGCGCCAGCAGCTTAGGGACAGGGTTTGGGGAGACCCAGTACTTC.